One and the same sample provided the 9 T cell receptor beta chains below, sequenced in a study of siplizumab effects on memory and regulatory T cells. This table comes from immunoSEQ multiplex PCR, and its TCRdb copy is limited to in-frame clones, with some not included. The table records about 50,000 clones, roughly 90% of them present only once. Input material: naive CD8+ T cells sorted from blood. The source of these receptors is a human donor in good health.

The chain is built from TRBV9 and TRBJ2-3; perhaps TRBD2 as D (5 bases). Looked up from germline, CDR1 is SGDLS and CDR2 is YYNGEE. This CDR3 comprises 14 residues. V dropped 4 bases and J dropped 5 bases, with 14 bases sitting between them. CDR3 amino acids: CASSQDRTLDTQYF. DNA of the CDR3: TGTGCCAGCAGCCAAGACCGGACTCTAGATACGCAGTATTTT.

This sequence joins TRBV4-1 and TRBJ2-5; no clear D. Trimming stripped 4 bases from V and 0 bases from J, with 9 bases between. The CDR3 has 14 residues. From germline, CDR1 is MGHRA and CDR2 YSYEKL. In DNA, the CDR3 is TGCGCCAGCAGCCCCCTAGAGAACCAAGAGACCCAGTACTTC. Its translation: CASSPLENQETQYF.

This clone appeared a single time. The chain uses TRBV19 and TRBJ1-5; D is unresolved. Germline lookup yields CDR1 LNHDA and CDR2 SQIVND (reference sequence). The V end was cut by 1 base, the J end by 7 bases, with 14 bases between. The CDR3 spans 15 residues. The CDR3 DNA is TGTGCCAGTAGTATAGGGACCCGTTCAGGACAGCCCCAGCATTTT. Protein product: CASSIGTRSGQPQHF. The full variable domain, completed using reference TRBV19 and TRBJ1-5, is DGGITQSPKYLFRKEGQNVTLSCEQNLNHDAMYWYRQDPGQGLRLIYYSQIVNDFQKGDIAEGYSVSREKKESFPLTVTSAQKNPTAFYLCASSIGTRSGQPQHFGDGTRLSIL.

The chain combines TRBV6-5 with TRBJ1-6, with D tentatively TRBD1 (6 bases). With 2 bases removed from V and 7 bases from J, the gap between germline ends came to 6 bases. Germline V gene data show CDR1 as MNHEY and CDR2 as SVGAGI. The CDR3 totals 13 residues. CDR3 sequence reads: CASSYTGNSPLHF. The CDR3 region has the DNA TGTGCCAGCAGTTACACAGGGAATTCACCCCTCCACTTT.

This rearrangement joins TRBV7-8 to TRBJ2-5; 8 bases fit TRBD2. In germline, CDR1 is SGHVS, CDR2 FQNEAQ. The ends lost 5 bases at V and 1 base at J; junction bases unmatched: 6. The CDR3 length is 15 residues. CDR3 protein: CASSESGGFQETQYF. CDR3 DNA: TGTGCCAGCAGCGAGTCGGGGGGGTTCCAAGAGACCCAGTACTTC.

The chain has TRBV2 and TRBJ2-7; 9 bases align to TRBD1. This CDR3 is built from 14 residues. Trimming cost V 6 bases and J 4 bases; bases outside gene matches: 7. The V gene's germline CDR1 is SNHLY and CDR2 FYNNEI. The CDR3 sequence is CASSAGTGRYEQYF. The CDR3 DNA is TGTGCCAGCAGCGCCGGGACAGGGAGGTACGAGCAGTACTTC.

The chain combines TRBV4-1 with TRBJ2-5; 7 bases match TRBD1. Germline assignment: CDR1 MGHRA and CDR2 YSYEKL. V lost 4 bases, J lost 4 bases, and 6 bases stayed unmatched. This CDR3 has 14 residues. The CDR3 DNA sequence: TGCGCCAGCAGCCCGGGACAGCCTTTAGAGACCCAGTACTTC. Protein: CASSPGQPLETQYF.

The chain carries TRBV10-2 and TRBJ1-2; D gene unclear. Germline V gives CDR1 WSHSY, CDR2 SAAADI. The CDR3 has 14 residues. The V gene lost 6 bases and the J gene lost 6 bases, with 17 bases spanning the gap. As DNA, the CDR3 is TGCGCCAGCAGGGATCAAGGAGCTGGGGATGGCTACACCTTC. It is translated as CASRDQGAGDGYTF.

CDR3 nucleotide sequence: TGTGCCAGCAGCTTAGCACCGATGAACACTGAAGCTTTCTTT. Translated: CASSLAPMNTEAFF. This chain connects TRBV11-2 to TRBJ1-1; D ambiguous. CDR1 is SGHAT and CDR2 is FQNNGV in the germline V gene. The V end lost 1 base, the J end lost 0 bases, and 6 bases lay between the germline ends. This CDR3 is built from 14 residues.